This paragraph covers one T cell receptor beta chain sequence. Its antigen is not known. The sample originates from a study of T cell responses to AZD1222 COVID-19 vaccine. General study findings and limits: Of spike-specific TCRs, nearly half reportedly target regions left unmutated in variants. Spike-specific TCR breadth and depth rose after two AZD1222 doses. The donors showed a predominance of white British ancestry and of females, with possible underestimation of clonal diversity. Baseline serostatus was positive in only a handful of AZD1222 recipients.

Trimming at V came to 5 bases and at J to 9 bases, leaving 12 bases not matched to a gene. This CDR3 region has 15 residues. Germline-derived CDR1 and CDR2 are MRHNA and SNTAGT. TCRdb's copy holds only in-frame clones and misses some; the assay was immunoSEQ multiplex PCR. Of 100,000 to 150,000 clones listed, around 90% are singletons. Here the sequenced sample was peripheral blood, taken on day 0 of AZD1222 vaccination. This sequence was found in an adult in good health. This chain connects TRBV6-4 to TRBJ2-1; 8 nucleotides match TRBD2. The CDR3 coding sequence is TGTGCCAGCAGTTTGGAGAGCGGGAGTACGGGTGAGCAGTTCTTC. The encoded protein is CASSLESGSTGEQFF.